The 32 T cell receptor beta chains listed next were all sequenced from one sample in a study of human T cells and chemical hapten exposure. The time point was: patch test 1, 2 weeks after DPC sensitization. Treatment of the sample: therapeutic diphenylcyclopropenone sensitization with weekly scalp DPC. TCRdb reprocessed the RACE reads with MiXCR, giving one entry per CDR3 protein. The data show some 77,000 distinct CDR3 sequences, around a tenth seen once. The specimen comprised whole blood, sampled in connection with sensitization to the hapten diphenylcyclopropenone (DPC). These TCRs come from a woman aged 45-65 years with alopecia areata. Some clones in this sample may be carry-over from other donors' samples.

This clonotype occurred many times. V gene TRBV11-3 combines with J gene TRBJ2-4, with D hard to call. Germline CDR1 and CDR2: SGHNT and YENEEA. CDR3 size: 15 residues. The germline V and J ends were trimmed by 4 bases and 0 bases, with 10 bases remaining between them. DNA for the CDR3: TGTGCCAGCAGCTCTCTTGACCTAGCCAAAAACATTCAGTACTTC. It encodes CASSSLDLAKNIQYF.

In its sample, this clonotype was seen a few times. The rearrangement joins TRBV7-6 to TRBJ2-3; 10 nucleotides match TRBD1. The junction had 4 bases not matched to a gene; V was cut back by 5 bases and J by 5 bases. Germline V gene data show CDR1 as SGHVS and CDR2 as FNYEAQ. The CDR3 totals 14 residues. CDR3 DNA sequence: TGTGCCAGCAGCCTGGGACAGGGGAGAGATACGCAGTATTTT. Residues: CASSLGQGRDTQYF.

The CDR3 region is CASSLQGAAPTDTQYF. In nucleotides, the CDR3 is TGTGCCAGCAGCTTACAGGGGGCAGCCCCCACAGATACGCAGTATTTT. The chain uses TRBV7-3 and TRBJ2-3; 8 bases are shared with TRBD1. The trim removed 2 bases at V and 2 bases at J, leaving 6 bases unmatched. The CDR3 totals 16 residues. Germline V gene sequence: CDR1 SGHTA, CDR2 FQGTGA.

This chain links TRBV11-2 with TRBJ2-5; weak D call: TRBD2 (6 bases). The CDR3 runs to 13 residues. V lost 7 bases and J lost 6, with 15 bases in between. Germline V gives CDR1 SGHAT, CDR2 FQNNGV. The CDR3 DNA sequence: TGTGCCAGCACCGGGGTTAGCGGACAGACCCAGTACTTC. Protein sequence: CASTGVSGQTQYF.

The genes are TRBV7-9 and TRBJ2-7; D gene uncertain. The V and J ends lost 7 bases and 2 bases respectively, with 12 bases between them. This CDR3 contains 13 residues. CDR1 and CDR2 (germline): SEHNR, FQNEAQ (reference sequence). CDR3 nucleotide sequence: TGTGCCAGCACCCGTGACGGACCCTACGAGCAGTACTTC. Residues: CASTRDGPYEQYF.

Ten or more counts support this clonotype. The chain carries TRBV7-8 and TRBJ1-5; D gene uncertain. Germline V CDR1 and CDR2: SGHVS, FQNEAQ. The CDR3 runs 13 residues. V gave up 4 bases and J gave up 7 bases, with 11 bases separating them. CDR3 nucleotide sequence: TGTGCCAGCAGCTCATACACGACCCAGCCCCAGCATTTT. Translated, it gives CASSSYTTQPQHF.

Only a few counts were recorded for this clonotype. The V call is TRBV30, the J call TRBJ2-7; D might be TRBD1 (6 bases). The V end was cut by 2 bases, the J end by 2 bases, with 10 bases between. There are 13 residues in the CDR3. From germline, CDR1 is GTSNPN and CDR2 SVGIG (reference sequence). CDR3: CAWSQGTAYEQYF. The CDR3 DNA follows: TGTGCCTGGAGTCAGGGGACCGCCTACGAGCAGTACTTC.

V is TRBV7-6 and J is TRBJ1-5; no firm D call. Germline lookup yields CDR1 SGHVS and CDR2 FNYEAQ. The CDR3 sequence is 13 residues long. With 5 bases removed from V and 4 bases from J, the gap between germline ends came to 9 bases. The DNA for the CDR3 is TGTGCCAGCAGCCTCAGTTATAATCAGCCCCAGCATTTT. Translating it yields CASSLSYNQPQHF.

This chain uses TRBV7-6 with TRBJ2-1, with D perhaps TRBD2 (6 bases). Germline V gene sequence: CDR1 SGHVS, CDR2 FNYEAQ. The CDR3 is made up of 15 amino acids. V was trimmed by 2 bases and J by 5 bases, leaving 13 bases between them. CDR3 DNA sequence: TGTGCCAGCAGCTTATCCGGCGGGATAAACAATGAGCAGTTCTTC. Its translation is CASSLSGGINNEQFF.

The genes are TRBV6-5 and TRBJ2-7, with D tentatively TRBD1 (5 bases). CDR1 and CDR2 from the germline V gene are MNHEY and SVGAGI. The CDR3 spans 15 residues. V lost 0 bases, J lost 4 bases, and 13 bases lay in between. This chain's CDR3 is CASSYSRDSRYEQYF. Here the CDR3 DNA reads TGTGCCAGCAGTTACTCGAGAGACAGTCGATACGAGCAGTACTTC.

The chain links TRBV12-3 or TRBV12-4 to TRBJ1-4; D remains unclear. Trimming stripped 5 bases from V and 8 bases from J, with 12 bases between. This CDR3 is built from 13 residues. The CDR3 spells CASSLLLGEKLFF. CDR3 in DNA: TGTGCCAGCAGTCTATTACTGGGGGAAAAACTGTTTTTT.

The V gene is TRBV28, the J gene TRBJ2-7; a weak D match, TRBD1 (6 bases). This CDR3 region has 12 residues. V dropped 7 bases and J dropped 4 bases, with 11 bases sitting between them. CDR1 MDHEN and CDR2 SYDVKM come from the germline V gene. This CDR3 is CASTGTPYEQYF. As DNA, the CDR3 is TGTGCCAGCACCGGGACACCGTACGAGCAGTACTTC.

The rearrangement links TRBV5-1 to TRBJ2-3; TRBD1 aligns across 11 bases. CDR3 length: 16 residues. V lost 4 bases and J lost 10; bases outside the gene matches: 14. Germline loops: CDR1 SGHRS, CDR2 YFSETQ. The CDR3 spells CASSPGQGAATGSQYF. In nucleotides, the CDR3 is TGCGCCAGCAGCCCCGGACAGGGGGCTGCTACTGGATCGCAGTATTTT.

This clonotype was picked up many times. The chain carries TRBV29-1 and TRBJ2-1; possible D gene TRBD2, 6 bases. V lost 4 bases, J lost 8 bases, and 6 bases lay in between. The CDR3 totals 10 residues. CDR1 is SQVTM and CDR2 is ANQGSEA in the germline V gene. In nucleotides, the CDR3 is TGCAGCGTTGGGGGGGATGAGCAGTTCTTC. It translates to CSVGGDEQFF.

The chain has TRBV6-5 and TRBJ2-7; 10 bases match TRBD2. In germline, CDR1 is MNHEY, CDR2 SVGAGI. This CDR3 has 14 residues. The V gene end was trimmed by 7 bases and the J gene end by 0 bases; junction bases not matched to a gene: 3. CDR3: CASKTSGSSYEQYF. The DNA for the CDR3 is TGTGCCAGCAAGACTAGCGGGTCCTCCTACGAGCAGTACTTC.

The sample holds a few counts of this clonotype. The chain carries TRBV6-4 and TRBJ2-1; 14 nucleotides agree with TRBD2. The germline gives CDR1 MRHNA, CDR2 SNTAGT. Trimming cost V 6 bases and J 10 bases; bases outside gene matches: 5. There are 14 residues in the CDR3. The DNA of the CDR3 is TGTGCCAGCAGGACTAGCGGGAGGGCCTTGGAGCAGTTCTTC. Its protein is CASRTSGRALEQFF.

The chain combines TRBV7-6 with TRBJ2-7; unclear D gene. CDR3 length: 16 amino acids. CDR1 and CDR2 from the germline V gene are SGHVS and FNYEAQ. The V end was cut by 5 bases, the J end by 5 bases, with 22 bases between. The CDR3 region has the DNA TGTGCCAGCAGCCTCGATGCGGACCTTAATGCGGACGAGCAGTACTTC. It codes for CASSLDADLNADEQYF.

This clonotype was recorded many times. This rearrangement joins TRBV5-1 to TRBJ1-2, with 10 bases matching TRBD1. The CDR3 runs to 17 residues. Germline V CDR1 and CDR2: SGHRS, YFSETQ. After removal of 0 bases from V and 4 bases from J, the junction contained 9 bases not matched to a gene. Written as DNA, the CDR3 is TGCGCCAGCAGCTTGGGGAGACAGGGGGCGAACGCCTATGGCTACACCTTC. Its translation: CASSLGRQGANAYGYTF.

V gene TRBV6-5 combines with J gene TRBJ2-2; 10 bases are a match to TRBD2. This CDR3 contains 15 residues. The germline V gene encodes CDR1 MNHEY and CDR2 SVGAGI. Germline trimming cut 6 bases from V and 3 bases from J; bases unmatched to any gene: 4. CDR3 amino acids: CASRRAGGYTGELFF. The CDR3 DNA is TGTGCCAGCAGACGAGCGGGAGGGTACACCGGGGAGCTGTTTTTT.

The table lists this clonotype with a few counts. V usage is TRBV9 and J usage is TRBJ1-1; D possibly corresponds to TRBD1 (5 bases). The germline V gene encodes CDR1 SGDLS and CDR2 YYNGEE. The CDR3 consists of 15 residues. V was cut by 4 bases and J by 4 bases, with 17 bases left in between. CDR3 sequence: CASSRGQTGGTEAFF. The CDR3 DNA follows: TGTGCCAGCAGCCGAGGGCAAACCGGGGGCACTGAAGCTTTCTTT.

The gene calls are TRBV11-2 and TRBJ2-3, with 9 bases lining up with TRBD2. The CDR3 totals 15 residues. From germline, CDR1 is SGHAT and CDR2 FQNNGV. V dropped 3 bases and J dropped 0; count of bases not matched to a gene: 1. CDR3 in amino acids: CASSFLAGSTDTQYF. The CDR3 nucleotides are TGTGCCAGCAGCTTCCTAGCGGGGAGCACAGATACGCAGTATTTT.

The chain employs TRBV20-1 and TRBJ1-1, with a tentative D call TRBD1 (6 bases). Germline-derived CDR1 and CDR2 are DFQATT and SNEGSKA (reference sequence). Trimming removed 3 bases at V and 0 bases at J, with 11 bases between. The CDR3 has 14 amino acids. CDR3 in DNA: TGCAGTGCTAGTTCCCCAGGGGTGAACACTGAAGCTTTCTTT. The encoded protein is CSASSPGVNTEAFF.

J is TRBJ1-5 and V is TRBV7-2; 12 bases line up with TRBD1. The length of the CDR3 is 14 residues. Germline lookup yields CDR1 SGHTA and CDR2 FQGNSA. V trimming: 3 bases; J trimming: 8 bases; junction bases outside the gene matches: 2. CDR3 protein: CASSLGQGAKPQHF. The CDR3 nucleotides read TGTGCCAGCAGCTTGGGACAGGGGGCGAAGCCCCAGCATTTT. Full variable domain (rest looked up from reference TRBV7-2 and TRBJ1-5): GAGVSQSPSNKVTEKGKDVELRCDPISGHTALYWYRQSLGQGLEFLIYFQGNSAPDKSGLPSDRFSAERTGGSVSTLTIQRTQQEDSAVYLCASSLGQGAKPQHFGDGTRLSIL.

At least ten counts were recorded for this clonotype. CDR3: CASSLAVGRGETQYF. As DNA, the CDR3 is TGTGCCAGCAGCTTAGCGGTCGGGAGGGGCGAGACCCAGTACTTC. V is TRBV7-9 and J is TRBJ2-5, with 8 bases fitting TRBD2. This CDR3 has 15 residues. Trimming removed 0 bases from V and 5 bases from J; junction bases left unmatched: 5. Germline CDR1 SEHNR, CDR2 FQNEAQ (reference sequence). Variable domain in full (rest from reference TRBV7-9 and TRBJ2-5): DTGVSQNPRHKITKRGQNVTFRCDPISEHNRLYWYRQTLGQGPEFLTYFQNEAQLEKSRLLSDRFSAERPKGSFSTLEIQRTEQGDSAMYLCASSLAVGRGETQYFGPGTRLLVL.

This clonotype showed up just a few times. The chain uses TRBV11-2 and TRBJ1-3; TRBD1 might be the D (5 bases). CDR1 is SGHAT, CDR2 FQNNGV, per germline. This CDR3 has 17 residues. Trimming took off 0 bases at V and 3 bases at J, with 15 bases between the two ends. Written as DNA, the CDR3 is TGTGCCAGCAGCTTAGAAGGCTCAGGGAGCATTGGAAACACCATATATTTT. Protein sequence: CASSLEGSGSIGNTIYF.

The rearrangement links TRBV7-9 to TRBJ2-7, with 9 nucleotides matching TRBD2. The ends lost 5 bases at V and 5 bases at J; junction bases unmatched: 10. This CDR3 has 15 amino acids. Looked up from germline, CDR1 is SEHNR and CDR2 is FQNEAQ (reference sequence). CDR3 amino acids: CASSPTGTSKDEQYF. The CDR3 nucleotides are TGTGCCAGCAGCCCTACCGGGACTAGCAAGGACGAGCAGTACTTC.

Only a few counts were recorded for this clonotype. Germline is not matched at one junction end, which may reflect a read error. The chain uses TRBV12-3 or TRBV12-4 and TRBJ2-7; possibly TRBD1 for D (6 bases). CDR3 length equals 15 residues. The CDR3 DNA reads TGTGCCAGCACTTTATCGGGCAGGGGCGCCTACGAGCAGTACTTC. It yields the protein CASTLSGRGAYEQYF.

This clonotype was picked up many times. The genes are TRBV12-3 or TRBV12-4 and TRBJ2-1; 14 bases align to TRBD2. Trimming removed 5 bases from V and 7 bases from J; junction bases left unmatched: 7. This CDR3 comprises 16 residues. The CDR3, as DNA: TGTGCCAGCAGTGCCAGACTAGCGGGAGGGCTAAATGAGCAGTTCTTC. Residues: CASSARLAGGLNEQFF.

This clonotype has a handful of counts. This chain links TRBV18 with TRBJ2-6; D might be TRBD1 (6 bases). This CDR3 region has 16 residues. CDR1 is KGHSH and CDR2 is LQKENI in the germline V gene. V lost 3 bases and J 1 base, leaving 10 bases between the germline ends. The chain's CDR3 is CASSPYTGSGANVLTF. The CDR3 nucleotides are TGTGCCAGCTCACCCTACACAGGGTCTGGGGCCAACGTCCTGACTTTC. Together with reference TRBV18 and TRBJ2-6, the CDR3 gives the full variable domain: NAGVMQNPRHLVRRRGQEARLRCSPMKGHSHVYWYRQLPEEGLKFMVYLQKENIIDESGMPKERFSAEFPKEGPSILRIQQVVRGDSAAYFCASSPYTGSGANVLTFGAGSRLTVL.

V and J are TRBV29-1 and TRBJ1-2; D is undetermined. V lost 6 bases and J 2 bases, leaving 16 bases between the germline ends. This CDR3 is 14 amino acids long. In germline, CDR1 is SQVTM, CDR2 ANQGSEA. In DNA form, the CDR3 reads TGCAGCGTCACGGGCTCTGGTATCAACTATGGCTACACCTTC. It codes for CSVTGSGINYGYTF.

This clonotype turned up a few times. The chain employs TRBV28 and TRBJ2-3; no reliable D call. Germline V gene data show CDR1 as MDHEN and CDR2 as SYDVKM. V was pared by 8 bases and J by 9 bases, with 9 bases between. This CDR3 is built from 10 residues. CDR3 nucleotides: TGTGCCAGCGCCTCATACACGCAGTATTTT. Translation gives CASASYTQYF.

This clonotype came up a few times. The genes are TRBV11-2 and TRBJ1-4, with no clear D. Trimming pared 5 bases from V and 7 bases from J, leaving 11 bases between. Looked up from germline, CDR1 is SGHAT and CDR2 is FQNNGV. The CDR3 extends over 13 amino acids. The CDR3 reads CASSRLVSEKLFF. The DNA of the CDR3 is TGTGCCAGCAGCCGGTTAGTTAGTGAAAAACTGTTTTTT.